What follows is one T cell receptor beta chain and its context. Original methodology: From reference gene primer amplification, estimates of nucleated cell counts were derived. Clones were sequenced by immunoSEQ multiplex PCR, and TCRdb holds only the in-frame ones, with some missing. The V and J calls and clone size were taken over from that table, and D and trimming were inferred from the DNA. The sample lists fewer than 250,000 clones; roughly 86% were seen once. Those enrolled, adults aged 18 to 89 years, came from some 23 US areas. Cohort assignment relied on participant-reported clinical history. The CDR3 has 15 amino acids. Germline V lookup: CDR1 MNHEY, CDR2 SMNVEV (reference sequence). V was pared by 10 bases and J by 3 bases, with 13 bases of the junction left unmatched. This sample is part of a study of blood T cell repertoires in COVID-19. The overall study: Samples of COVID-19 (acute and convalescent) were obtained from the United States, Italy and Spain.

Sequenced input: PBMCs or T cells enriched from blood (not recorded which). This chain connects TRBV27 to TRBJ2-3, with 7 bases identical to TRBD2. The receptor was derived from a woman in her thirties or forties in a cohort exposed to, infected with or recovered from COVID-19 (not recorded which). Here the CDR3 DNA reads TGTGCCACCTCCACCCGCGGGAGAGGAACAGATACGCAGTATTTT. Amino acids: CATSTRGRGTDTQYF.